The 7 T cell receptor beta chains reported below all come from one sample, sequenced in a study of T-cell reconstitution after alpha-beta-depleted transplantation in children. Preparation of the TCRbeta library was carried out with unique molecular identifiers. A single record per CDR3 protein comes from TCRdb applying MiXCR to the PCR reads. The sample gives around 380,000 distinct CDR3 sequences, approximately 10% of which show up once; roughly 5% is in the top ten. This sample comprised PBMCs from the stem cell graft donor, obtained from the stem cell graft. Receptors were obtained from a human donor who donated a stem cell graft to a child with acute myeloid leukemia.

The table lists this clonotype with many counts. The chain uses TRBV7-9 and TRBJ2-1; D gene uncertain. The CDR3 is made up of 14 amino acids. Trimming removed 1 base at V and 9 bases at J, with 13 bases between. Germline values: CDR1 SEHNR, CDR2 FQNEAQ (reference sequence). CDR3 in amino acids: CASSLVIGSSEQFF. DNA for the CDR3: TGTGCCAGCAGCTTAGTTATAGGGTCAAGTGAGCAGTTCTTC.

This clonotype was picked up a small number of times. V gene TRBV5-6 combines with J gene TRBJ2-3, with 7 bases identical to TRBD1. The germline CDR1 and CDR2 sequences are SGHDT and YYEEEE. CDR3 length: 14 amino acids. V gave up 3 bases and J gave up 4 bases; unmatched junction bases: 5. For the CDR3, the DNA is TGTGCCAGCAGCTCCACCACAGGGGCAGATACGCAGTATTTT. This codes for CASSSTTGADTQYF. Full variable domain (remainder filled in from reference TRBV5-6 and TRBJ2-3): DAGVTQSPTHLIKTRGQQVTLRCSPKSGHDTVSWYQQALGQGPQFIFQYYEEEERQRGNFPDRFSGHQFPNYSSELNVNALLLGDSALYLCASSSTTGADTQYFGPGTRLTVL.

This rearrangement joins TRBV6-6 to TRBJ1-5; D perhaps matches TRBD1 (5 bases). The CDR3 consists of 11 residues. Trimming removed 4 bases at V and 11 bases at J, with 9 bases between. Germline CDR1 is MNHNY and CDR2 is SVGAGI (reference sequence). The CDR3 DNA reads TGTGCCAGCAGTTTGGGGGGAGCCCAGCATTTT. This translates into CASSLGGAQHF.

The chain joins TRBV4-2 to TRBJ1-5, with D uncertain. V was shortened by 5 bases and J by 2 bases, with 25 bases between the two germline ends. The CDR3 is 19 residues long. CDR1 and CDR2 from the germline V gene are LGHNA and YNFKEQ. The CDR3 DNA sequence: TGTGCCAGCAGCACGCGACCCGGGCCAGATTCTGCTGGCAATCAGCCCCAGCATTTT. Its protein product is CASSTRPGPDSAGNQPQHF.

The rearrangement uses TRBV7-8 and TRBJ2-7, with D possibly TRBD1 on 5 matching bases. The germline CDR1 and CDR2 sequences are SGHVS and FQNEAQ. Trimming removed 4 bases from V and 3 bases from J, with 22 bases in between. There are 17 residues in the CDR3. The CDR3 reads CASSSPPDKASFYEQYF. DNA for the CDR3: TGTGCCAGCAGCTCCCCGCCGGACAAGGCATCCTTCTACGAGCAGTACTTC.

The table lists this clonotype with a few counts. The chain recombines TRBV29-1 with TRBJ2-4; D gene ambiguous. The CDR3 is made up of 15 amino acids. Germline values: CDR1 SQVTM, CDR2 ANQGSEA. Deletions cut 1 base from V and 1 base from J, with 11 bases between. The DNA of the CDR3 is TGCAGCGTTGAAGGCACGGGTTCGGCCAAAAACATTCAGTACTTC. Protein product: CSVEGTGSAKNIQYF.

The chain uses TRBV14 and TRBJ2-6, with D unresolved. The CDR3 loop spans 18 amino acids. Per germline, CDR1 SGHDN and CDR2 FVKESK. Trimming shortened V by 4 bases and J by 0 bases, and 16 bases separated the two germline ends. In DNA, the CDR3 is TGTGCCAGCAGCCGCGTGGTCGGACCGGACTCTGGGGCCAACGTCCTGACTTTC. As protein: CASSRVVGPDSGANVLTF.